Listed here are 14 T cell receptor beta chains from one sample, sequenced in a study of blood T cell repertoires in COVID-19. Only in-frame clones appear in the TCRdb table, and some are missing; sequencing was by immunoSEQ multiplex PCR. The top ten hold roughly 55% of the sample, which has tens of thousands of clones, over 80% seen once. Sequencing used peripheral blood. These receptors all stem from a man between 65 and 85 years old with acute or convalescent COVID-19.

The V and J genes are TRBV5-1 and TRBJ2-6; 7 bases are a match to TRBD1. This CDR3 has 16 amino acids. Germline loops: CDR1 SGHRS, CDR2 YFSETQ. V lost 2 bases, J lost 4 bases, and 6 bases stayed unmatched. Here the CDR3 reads CASSLLLGGGANVLTF. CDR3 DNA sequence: TGCGCCAGCAGCTTACTCCTAGGGGGCGGGGCCAACGTCCTGACTTTC. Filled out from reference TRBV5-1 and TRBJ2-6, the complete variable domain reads KAGVTQTPRYLIKTRGQQVTLSCSPISGHRSVSWYQQTPGQGLQFLFEYFSETQRNKGNFPGRFSGRQFSNSRSEMNVSTLELGDSALYLCASSLLLGGGANVLTFGAGSRLTVL.

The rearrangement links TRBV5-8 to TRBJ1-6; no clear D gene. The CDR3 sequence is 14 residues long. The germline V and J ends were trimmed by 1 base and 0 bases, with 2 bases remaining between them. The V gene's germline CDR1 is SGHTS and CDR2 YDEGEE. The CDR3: CASSLLSYNSPLHF. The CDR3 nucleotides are TGTGCCAGCAGCTTGCTCTCCTATAATTCACCCCTCCACTTT.

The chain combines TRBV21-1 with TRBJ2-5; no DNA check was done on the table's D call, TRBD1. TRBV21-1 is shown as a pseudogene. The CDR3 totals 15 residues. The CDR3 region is CASSKDRGHQETQYF. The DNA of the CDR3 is TGTGCCAGCAGCAAGGACAGGGGGCACCAAGAGACCCAGTACTTC.

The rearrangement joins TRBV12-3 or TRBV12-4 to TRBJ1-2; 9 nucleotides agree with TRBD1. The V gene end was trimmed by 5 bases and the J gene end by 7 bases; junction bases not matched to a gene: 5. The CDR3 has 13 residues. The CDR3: CASSIGQGTGYTF. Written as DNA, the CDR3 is TGTGCCAGCAGTATTGGACAGGGGACTGGCTACACCTTC.

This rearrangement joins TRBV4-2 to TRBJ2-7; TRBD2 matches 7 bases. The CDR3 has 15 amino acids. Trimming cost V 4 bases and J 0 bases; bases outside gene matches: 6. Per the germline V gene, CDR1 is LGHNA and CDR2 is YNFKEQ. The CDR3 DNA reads TGTGCCAGCAGCCCCGGGAGGACGGTCTCCTACGAGCAGTACTTC. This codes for CASSPGRTVSYEQYF.

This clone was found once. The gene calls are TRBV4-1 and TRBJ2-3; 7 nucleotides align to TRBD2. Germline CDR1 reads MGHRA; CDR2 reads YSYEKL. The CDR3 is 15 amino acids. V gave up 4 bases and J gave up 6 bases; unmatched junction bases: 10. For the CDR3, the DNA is TGCGCCAGCAGCCCCCTCGGACTAGAGTTGGATACGCAGTATTTT. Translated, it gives CASSPLGLELDTQYF.

CDR3 bases: TGTGCCAGCGGCGGACAGGGGCAGCGGGAGACCCAGTACTTC. Encoded protein: CASGGQGQRETQYF. J is TRBJ2-5 and V is TRBV5-6; 9 bases fit TRBD1. This CDR3 has 14 amino acids. The germline V gene has CDR1 SGHDT and CDR2 YYEEEE. J lost 5 bases, V lost 7 bases, and 9 bases had no gene match.

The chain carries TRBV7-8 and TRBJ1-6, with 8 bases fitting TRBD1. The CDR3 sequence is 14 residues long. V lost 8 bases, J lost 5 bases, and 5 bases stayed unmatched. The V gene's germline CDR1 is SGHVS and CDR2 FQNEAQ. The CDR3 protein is CASQGASHNSPLHF. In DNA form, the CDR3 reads TGTGCCAGCCAGGGGGCGAGTCATAATTCACCCCTCCACTTT.

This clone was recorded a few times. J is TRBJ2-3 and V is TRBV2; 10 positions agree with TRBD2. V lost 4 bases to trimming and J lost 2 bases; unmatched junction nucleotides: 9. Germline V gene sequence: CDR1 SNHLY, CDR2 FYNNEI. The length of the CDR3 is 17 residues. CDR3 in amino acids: CASSGLAGVAHTDTQYF. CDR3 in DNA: TGTGCCAGCAGTGGGCTAGCGGGGGTGGCCCACACAGATACGCAGTATTTT.

This CDR3 is CASSQDRRAGNNEQFF. CDR3 DNA: TGCGCCAGCAGCCAAGACCGCCGAGCGGGGAACAATGAGCAGTTCTTC. The chain uses TRBV4-1 and TRBJ2-1, with TRBD2 matching over 7 bases. Per germline, CDR1 MGHRA and CDR2 YSYEKL. J gave up 5 bases and V 0 bases, and 7 bases lay outside the gene matches. The CDR3 is made up of 16 amino acids.

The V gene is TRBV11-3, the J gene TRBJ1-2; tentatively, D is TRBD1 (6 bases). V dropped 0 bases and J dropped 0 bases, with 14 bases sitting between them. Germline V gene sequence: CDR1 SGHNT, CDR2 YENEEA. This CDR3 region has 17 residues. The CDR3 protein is CASSLEESGHTNYGYTF. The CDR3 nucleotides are TGTGCCAGCAGCTTAGAGGAATCGGGACACACTAACTATGGCTACACCTTC.

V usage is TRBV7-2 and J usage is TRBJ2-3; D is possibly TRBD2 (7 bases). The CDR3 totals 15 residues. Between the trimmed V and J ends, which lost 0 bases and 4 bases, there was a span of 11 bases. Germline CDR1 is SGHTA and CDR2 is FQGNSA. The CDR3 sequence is CASSLAGGPADTQYF. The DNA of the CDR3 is TGTGCCAGCAGCTTAGCGGGGGGGCCGGCAGATACGCAGTATTTT.

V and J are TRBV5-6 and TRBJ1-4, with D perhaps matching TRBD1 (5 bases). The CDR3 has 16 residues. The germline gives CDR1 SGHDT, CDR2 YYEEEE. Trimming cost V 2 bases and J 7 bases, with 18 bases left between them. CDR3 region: CASSLPTGGSGEKLFF. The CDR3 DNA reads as TGTGCCAGCAGCTTACCGACTGGGGGGTCCGGTGAAAAACTGTTTTTT.

The chain's CDR3 is CASSLQARSNQPQHF. CDR3 DNA sequence: TGCGCCAGCAGCTTGCAGGCCAGAAGCAATCAGCCCCAGCATTTT. The J gene is TRBJ1-5, the V gene TRBV5-1; D not certain. V lost 1 base, J lost 1 base, and 9 bases lay in between. The CDR3 runs 15 residues. Germline V gene sequence: CDR1 SGHRS, CDR2 YFSETQ.